Listed below are T cell receptor beta chains from one sample, sequenced in a study of T-cell memory formation after mild COVID-19. TCRdb used MiXCR to reprocess the 5' RACE reads, holding one entry per CDR3 protein. The sample has about 240,000 distinct CDR3 sequences; roughly 9.4% are singletons. Specimen: PBMCs or a T cell subset sorted from them (not recorded which). The receptors were gathered from a man aged 18-30 years who had mild COVID-19 (a few samples of this study predate the infection). Cell type and time point are not known. Both conserved end residues are part of each CDR3. D genes are given only for firm matches. The listing skips clone size in some rows; elsewhere it reads once, few, many or a size class.

clone_size j_call d_call v_call cdr3_nt cdr3_aa
few TRBJ2-2 . TRBV7-2 TGTGCCAGCAGCGAGTCAGGGGTAGCCGGGGAGCTGTTTTTT CASSESGVAGELFF
. TRBJ1-4 . TRBV10-3 TGTGCCATCAGTAAGGAAGGGACTAATGAAAAACTGTTTTTT CAISKEGTNEKLFF
. TRBJ1-2 . TRBV5-1 TGCGCCAGCAGCTTGCTGTCAGACTATGGCTACACCTTC CASSLLSDYGYTF
few TRBJ1-5 . TRBV3-1 TGTGCCAGCAGCCAAGATGGGTTACACGACGCAGTGCCCCAGCATTTT CASSQDGLHDAVPQHF
few TRBJ1-3 . TRBV29-1 TGCAGCGTTGCCGGGTACTCTGGAAACACCATATATTTT CSVAGYSGNTIYF
. TRBJ1-2 TRBD1 TRBV20-1 TGCAGTGCTAGCCCCTTAAGACAGGGGGCTAACTATGGCTACACCTTC CSASPLRQGANYGYTF
. TRBJ1-1 . TRBV6-5 TGTGCCAGCAGACCTTGGGAAGTCGGGGGCAGCGCTGAAGCTTTCTTT CASRPWEVGGSAEAFF
few TRBJ2-1 TRBD1 TRBV15 TGTGCCACCAGCAGAGATCAGGGGGCAACGGAGAATGAGCAGTTCTTC CATSRDQGATENEQFF
. TRBJ2-1 . TRBV7-2 TGTGCCAGCAGCCGCTCCGGGACTCCCGATGAGCAGTTCTTC CASSRSGTPDEQFF
many TRBJ2-5 TRBD1 TRBV4-2 TGTGCCAGCAGCCAAGTAGGGGACAGAGACCAAGAGACCCAGTACTTC CASSQVGDRDQETQYF
. TRBJ2-5 . TRBV7-9 TGTGCCAGCAGCTTAGTAAGCCTACAGGGAGGACAGACCCAGTACTTC CASSLVSLQGGQTQYF
many TRBJ2-1 TRBD2 TRBV5-4 TGTGCCAGCAGCCCTATATTAGCGGGGGGGCAGGATGAGCAGTTCTTC CASSPILAGGQDEQFF
. TRBJ2-3 TRBD2 TRBV12-3/TRBV12-4 TGTGCCAGCAGCCCCGCCCTGGGACTAGCGGGGGGTTACACAGATACGCAGTATTTT CASSPALGLAGGYTDTQYF
many TRBJ1-1 . TRBV5-8 TGTGCCAGCAGCTTGATCCCGGGCACTGAAGCTTTCTTT CASSLIPGTEAFF
. TRBJ1-1 TRBD1 TRBV6-2/TRBV6-3 TGTGCCAGCAGTCAGGGGGAATCTGAAGCTTTCTTT CASSQGESEAFF
. TRBJ2-7 TRBD2 TRBV12-3/TRBV12-4 TGTGCCAGCAGAACCGCGGGGGGCGCCTACGAGCAGTACTTC CASRTAGGAYEQYF
few TRBJ2-1 . TRBV20-1 TGCAGCTCCACGGAGGGGCCAGGGACCCATGAGCAGTTCTTC CSSTEGPGTHEQFF
. TRBJ1-2 TRBD1 TRBV7-2 TGTGCCAGCAGCTTAGGACAGGGGGGTTTCTATGGCTACACCTTC CASSLGQGGFYGYTF
few TRBJ1-2 TRBD1 TRBV5-1 TGCGCCAGCAGCTTACAGGGGGCTGGCTACACCTTC CASSLQGAGYTF
many TRBJ2-7 . TRBV12-3/TRBV12-4 TGTGCCAGCAGAAGTGCGCTTGGAGCATACGAGCAGTACTTC CASRSALGAYEQYF
. TRBJ2-3 TRBD2 TRBV7-6 TGTGCCAGCAGCCCGGGGGGGGGTAGCACAGATACGCAGTATTTT CASSPGGGSTDTQYF
few TRBJ1-3 TRBD1 TRBV6-6 TGTGCCAGCAGTTTGGGACAGAACTCTGGAAACACCATATATTTT CASSLGQNSGNTIYF
many TRBJ2-1 TRBD1 TRBV6-5 TGTGCCAGCAAAGAACAGGGGGCTTTTGAGCAGTTCTTC CASKEQGAFEQFF
few TRBJ2-1 TRBD2 TRBV6-1 TGTGCCAGCAGTGAACTAGCGGGGGGGCTCAATGAGCAGTTCTTC CASSELAGGLNEQFF
. TRBJ2-3 . TRBV12-3/TRBV12-4 TGTGCCAGCAGTCTGCCCGGACTCCCGAGAGATACGCAGTATTTT CASSLPGLPRDTQYF
few TRBJ2-5 . TRBV20-1 TGCAGTGCTAGAGGTGGCAGAGGACAAGAGACCCAGTACTTC CSARGGRGQETQYF
. TRBJ2-1 . TRBV9 TGTGCCAGCAGCGTACTGGGATCCTACAATGTGCAGTTCTTC CASSVLGSYNVQFF
. TRBJ2-5 . TRBV12-3/TRBV12-4 TGTGCCAGCAGAAGGGACGGAGAGACCCAGTACTTC CASRRDGETQYF
. TRBJ1-4 . TRBV28 TGTGCCAGCACCTCTACGGAGGAAAAACTGTTTTTT CASTSTEEKLFF
few TRBJ2-3 TRBD2 TRBV7-9 TGTGCCAGCAGCCGCCCGGCGGGGGTTCCAGATACGCAGTATTTT CASSRPAGVPDTQYF
many TRBJ1-1 . TRBV6-1 TGTGCCACCGACTCCAAGGAGACCCACACTGAAGCTTTCTTT CATDSKETHTEAFF
. TRBJ1-5 TRBD1 TRBV12-3/TRBV12-4 TGTGCCAGCAGGGGACAGCTATCTCCAGGGCAGCCCCAGCATTTT CASRGQLSPGQPQHF
. TRBJ1-1 TRBD1 TRBV5-1 TGCGCCACCTCAAGCTGGGCAGGGGGCACTGAAGCTTTCTTT CATSSWAGGTEAFF
few TRBJ2-3 TRBD2 TRBV6-2/TRBV6-3 TGTGCCAGCGGCTGGACTAGCGGGGGGCAAGATACGCAGTATTTT CASGWTSGGQDTQYF
. TRBJ2-2 . TRBV6-5 TGTGCCAGCAGTTACTCCGGGACACTCGCCGGGGAGCTGTTTTTT CASSYSGTLAGELFF
many TRBJ2-2 . TRBV7-3 TGTGCCAGCAGCCCCTTCGGGGAGCTGAACACCGGGGAGCTGTTTTTT CASSPFGELNTGELFF
few TRBJ1-1 . TRBV7-9 TGTGCCAGCAGCCGCCCCGGGGGCGAGGACACTGAAGCTTTCTTT CASSRPGGEDTEAFF
. TRBJ1-2 . TRBV2 TGTGCCAGCAGTGACAACAGGGCGGCCTATGGCTACACCTTC CASSDNRAAYGYTF
. TRBJ2-2 . TRBV4-1 TGCGCCAGCAGCCATGGGACCGGGGAGCTGTTTTTT CASSHGTGELFF
few TRBJ1-1 . TRBV18 TGTGCCAGCTCACCACTACCCGGGGGGGACACTGAAGCTTTCTTT CASSPLPGGDTEAFF
. TRBJ2-7 . TRBV29-1 TGCAGCGTTGAAGATCCCGGCCGATCCTCCTACGAGCAGTACTTC CSVEDPGRSSYEQYF
. TRBJ1-3 . TRBV18 TGTGCCAGCTCACAAACGGACGCTCCGGAGGGAAACACCATATATTTT CASSQTDAPEGNTIYF
. TRBJ2-5 . TRBV5-1 TGCGCCAGCAGTTCCGCAGGGCAAGAGACCCAGTACTTC CASSSAGQETQYF
many TRBJ1-1 . TRBV5-4 TGTGCCAGCAGCTTGGGGGGGTCCGGCCGGGCTTTCTTT CASSLGGSGRAFF
many TRBJ2-3 . TRBV27 TGTGCCAGCAGTTTAACCGCAGGGGACGTGAGGACAGATACGCAGTATTTT CASSLTAGDVRTDTQYF
few TRBJ2-1 . TRBV10-3 TGTGCCATCAGCCGACAGAGCTCCTACAATGAGCAGTTCTTC CAISRQSSYNEQFF
few TRBJ2-1 TRBD1 TRBV7-2 TGTGCCAGCAGCTCAACGGGACAGGACAATGAGCAGTTCTTC CASSSTGQDNEQFF
few TRBJ2-3 TRBD2 TRBV20-1 TGCAGTGCTAGTAGAAGCGGGGGCACAGATACGCAGTATTTT CSASRSGGTDTQYF
. TRBJ1-2 . TRBV5-4 TGTGCCAGCAGCCTCGACCCCGGGCCAGGGGAGGGTGGCTACACCTTC CASSLDPGPGEGGYTF
few TRBJ2-3 . TRBV18 TGTGCCAGCTCTTGGGACACAAATACGCAGTATTTT CASSWDTNTQYF